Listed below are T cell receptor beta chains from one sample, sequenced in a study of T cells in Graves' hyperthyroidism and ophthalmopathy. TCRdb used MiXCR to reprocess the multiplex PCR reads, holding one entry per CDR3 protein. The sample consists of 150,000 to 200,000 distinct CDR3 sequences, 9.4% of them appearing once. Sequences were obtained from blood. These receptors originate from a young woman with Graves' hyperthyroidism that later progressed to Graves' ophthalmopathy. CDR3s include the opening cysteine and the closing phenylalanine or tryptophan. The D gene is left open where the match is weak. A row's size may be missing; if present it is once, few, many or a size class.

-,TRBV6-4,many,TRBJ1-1,TGTGCCAGCAGTGACAGGGCAGGCGGGAACACTGAAGCTTTCTTT,CASSDRAGGNTEAFF
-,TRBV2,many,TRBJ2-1,TGTGCCAGCAAACTGGGCGAGAGCTCCTACAATGAGCAGTTCTTC,CASKLGESSYNEQFF
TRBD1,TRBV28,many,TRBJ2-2,TGTGCCAGCAGTACCCAACGACAGGGCTCCAACACCGGGGAGCTGTTTTTT,CASSTQRQGSNTGELFF
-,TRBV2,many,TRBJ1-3,TGTGCCAGCAGTGAAGCGGGCGGACACTCTGGAAACACCATATATTTT,CASSEAGGHSGNTIYF
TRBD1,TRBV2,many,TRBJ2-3,TGTGCCAGCAACTCGAGGGCGGGACAGGGCCGGGGAAGAGATACGCAGTATTTT,CASNSRAGQGRGRDTQYF
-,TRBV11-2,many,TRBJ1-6,TGTGCCAGCAGCTTAGATTGGGGCGGTAATTCACCCCTCCACTTT,CASSLDWGGNSPLHF
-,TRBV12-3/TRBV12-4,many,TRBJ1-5,TGTGCCAGCAGTCCGATACGCGACGGTAGCAATCAGCCCCAGCATTTT,CASSPIRDGSNQPQHF
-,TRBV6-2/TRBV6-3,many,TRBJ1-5,TGTGCCAGCTCAGACCGGGCCTGGAGCAATCAGCCCCAGCATTTT,CASSDRAWSNQPQHF
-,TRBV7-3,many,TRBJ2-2,TGTGCCAGCAGCTCCAGGGGTGGGACCGGGGAGCTGTTTTTT,CASSSRGGTGELFF
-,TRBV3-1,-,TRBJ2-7,TGTGCCAGCAGCCGGCATAGGGACGGCTCCTACGAGCAGTACTTC,CASSRHRDGSYEQYF
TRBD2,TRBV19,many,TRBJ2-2,TGTGCCAGTCAACTAGCGGGAAACACCGGGGAGCTGTTTTTT,CASQLAGNTGELFF
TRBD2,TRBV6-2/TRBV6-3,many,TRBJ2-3,TGTGCCAGCAGTTACGGGAGGGCCACAGATACGCAGTATTTT,CASSYGRATDTQYF
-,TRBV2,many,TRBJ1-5,TGTGCCAGCAGTGCGGGTAGACGACGGAATCAGCCCCAGCATTTT,CASSAGRRRNQPQHF
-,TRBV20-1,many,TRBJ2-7,TGCAGTGCTAGAGTCTTGAAGTTAAGTTCCAACTACGAGCAGTACTTC,CSARVLKLSSNYEQYF
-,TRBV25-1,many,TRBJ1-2,TGTGCCAGCAGTGCTGAAGGGGGAGGCTTTGGTGGCTACACCTTC,CASSAEGGGFGGYTF
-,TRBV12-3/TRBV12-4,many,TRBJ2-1,TGTGCCAGCAGTTTCGGCTATACCAATGAGCAGTTCTTC,CASSFGYTNEQFF
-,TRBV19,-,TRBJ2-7,TGTGCCAGTAGTATAGTCGGCAGACCTGGGTACGAGCAGTACTTC,CASSIVGRPGYEQYF
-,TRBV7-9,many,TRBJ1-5,TGTGCCAGCAGCTTAGTTACAGGTTCCCCCCAGCATTTT,CASSLVTGSPQHF
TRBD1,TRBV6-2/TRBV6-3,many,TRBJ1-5,TGTGCCAGCAGTCAACCGGGACAGGTCTTCGGTCAGCCCCAGCATTTT,CASSQPGQVFGQPQHF
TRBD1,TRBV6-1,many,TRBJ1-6,TGTGCCAGTCGGGACAGCTCCTATAATTCACCCCTCCACTTT,CASRDSSYNSPLHF
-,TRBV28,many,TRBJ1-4,TGTGCCAGCAGTACCCTGGTGACTAATGAAAAACTGTTTTTT,CASSTLVTNEKLFF
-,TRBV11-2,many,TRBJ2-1,TGTGCCAGCAGCTTAGATTCGGAGAGCTCCTACAATGAGCAGTTCTTC,CASSLDSESSYNEQFF
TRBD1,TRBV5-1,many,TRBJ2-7,TGCGCCAGCAGCGGGACAGGGTACTACGAGCAGTACTTC,CASSGTGYYEQYF
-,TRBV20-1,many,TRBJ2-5,TGCAGTGCTACCCAGGGGACCCAAGAGACCCAGTACTTC,CSATQGTQETQYF
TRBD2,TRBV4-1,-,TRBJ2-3,TGCGCCAGCAGCCAAGGAAAACTAGCGGCTAGCACAGATACGCAGTATTTT,CASSQGKLAASTDTQYF
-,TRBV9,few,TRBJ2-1,TGTGCCAGCAGCGTAGACGGGGGTCGAACGAATGAGCAGTTCTTC,CASSVDGGRTNEQFF
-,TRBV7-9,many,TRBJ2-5,TGTGCCAGCAGCCCGAACCAAGAGACCCAGTACTTC,CASSPNQETQYF
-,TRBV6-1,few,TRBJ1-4,TGTGCCAGCAGGTCCGCAATGCGGGAAGGTGAAAAACTGTTTTTT,CASRSAMREGEKLFF
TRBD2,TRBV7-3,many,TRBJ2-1,TGTGCCAGCAGCTTTAGCGGGAGAGGTGAGCAGTTCTTC,CASSFSGRGEQFF
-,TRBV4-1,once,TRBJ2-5,TGCGCCAGCAGCCAAGGCCTTTTAGAAACCCAAGAGACCCAGTACTTC,CASSQGLLETQETQYF
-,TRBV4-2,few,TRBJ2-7,TGTGCCAGCAGCCAAGAAATTTACTACGAGCAGTACTTC,CASSQEIYYEQYF
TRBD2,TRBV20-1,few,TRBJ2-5,TGCAGTGCTAGTGATTTAGCGGGGGGGCCACGGGAGACCCAGTACTTC,CSASDLAGGPRETQYF
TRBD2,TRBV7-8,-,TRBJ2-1,TGTGCCAGCAGCTACCGGGCTAGCGGGGGGGATAGTGAGCAGTTCTTC,CASSYRASGGDSEQFF
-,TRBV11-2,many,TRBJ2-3,TGTGCCAGCAGCTTATCGCAGCGTTTAAGGGCGGATACGCAGTATTTT,CASSLSQRLRADTQYF
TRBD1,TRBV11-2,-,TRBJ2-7,TGTGCCAGCAGCAGGGACAGTCTTCTGACCTACGAGCAGTACTTC,CASSRDSLLTYEQYF
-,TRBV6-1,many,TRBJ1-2,TGTGCCAGCAGTGAAGCGCGTGGGGGGCAAGGCTACACCTTC,CASSEARGGQGYTF
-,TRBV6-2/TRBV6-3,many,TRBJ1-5,TGTGCCAGCAACCGAGGACCCAATCAGCCCCAGCATTTT,CASNRGPNQPQHF
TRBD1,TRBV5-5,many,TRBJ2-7,TGTGCCAGCAGCTGGACAGGGCGCTCCTACGAGCAGTACTTC,CASSWTGRSYEQYF
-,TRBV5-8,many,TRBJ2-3,TGTGCCAGCAGCTTGGCCCGGGCAGATACGCAGTATTTT,CASSLARADTQYF
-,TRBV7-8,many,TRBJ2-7,TGTGCCAGCAGCTTAGCGGGGATCCTGCGGTCCTACGAGCAGTACTTC,CASSLAGILRSYEQYF
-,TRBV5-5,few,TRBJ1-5,TGTGCCAGCAGCTTGCAGGGCGACTCTGTTAATCAGCCCCAGCATTTT,CASSLQGDSVNQPQHF
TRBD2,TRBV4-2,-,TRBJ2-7,TGTGCCAGCAGCCCCCCTAGGTTTTCGGCTAGCGGGGAGGAGAGCTCCTACGAGCAGTACTTC,CASSPPRFSASGEESSYEQYF
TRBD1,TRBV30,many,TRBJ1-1,TGTGCCTGGGCATACCGGGACAGGGGCACTGAAGCTTTCTTT,CAWAYRDRGTEAFF
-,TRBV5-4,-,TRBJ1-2,TGTGCCAGCAGCTGGAACAGGGTTCACTGGGGCTACACCTTC,CASSWNRVHWGYTF
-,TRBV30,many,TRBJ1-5,TGTGCCTGGAGTGGTGGGTCTGTGGGCAATCAGCCCCAGCATTTT,CAWSGGSVGNQPQHF